The next 23 T cell receptor beta chains were all read from a single sample in a study of beta chain features in type 1 diabetes. cDNA synthesis used the whole RNA isolate, giving expressed TCRB sequences. Profiling relied on immunoSEQ multiplex PCR, and the TCRdb table lists in-frame clones only, not all of them. The table has about 250,000 clones, 11% to 15% seen once; the top ten hold around 0.026%. Input material: naive CD4+ T cells from blood. These receptors originate from a woman aged 40 to 49 in good health.

This clone was observed a handful of times. The genes are TRBV7-9 and TRBJ2-1; 14 bases agree with TRBD2. Germline CDR1 is SEHNR and CDR2 is FQNEAQ (reference sequence). Trimming took 5 bases from V and 0 from J; bases not matched to a gene: 6. The length of the CDR3 is 18 residues. CDR3 amino acids: CASSLRTSGGNSYNEQFF. The CDR3 DNA reads TGTGCCAGCAGCCTACGGACTAGCGGGGGGAACTCCTACAATGAGCAGTTCTTC.

The J gene is TRBJ1-6, the V gene TRBV19, with 9 nucleotides matching TRBD1. Germline-derived CDR1 and CDR2 are LNHDA and SQIVND (reference sequence). The CDR3 extends over 11 amino acids. Germline trimming cut 11 bases from V and 16 bases from J; bases unmatched to any gene: 9. The CDR3 loop reads CAVSGTGWLHF. CDR3 DNA: TGTGCCGTATCCGGGACAGGGTGGCTCCACTTT.

V and J are TRBV5-4 and TRBJ1-2, with 7 positions matching TRBD1. Germline CDR1 SGHNT, CDR2 YYREEE (reference sequence). CDR3 length: 13 amino acids. Trimming cost V 5 bases and J 7 bases; bases outside gene matches: 8. CDR3 DNA sequence: TGTGCCAGCAGTCTTGACAGGGATAGTGGCTACACCTTC. Amino acids: CASSLDRDSGYTF.

V usage is TRBV9 and J usage is TRBJ2-5; D remains ambiguous. Germline V gene data show CDR1 as SGDLS and CDR2 as YYNGEE. This CDR3 region has 15 residues. Trimming removed 0 bases at V and 4 bases at J, with 13 bases between. CDR3: CASSVALVYGETQYF. CDR3 nucleotide sequence: TGTGCCAGCAGCGTAGCCCTAGTCTACGGAGAGACCCAGTACTTC.

This sequence joins TRBV5-1 and TRBJ2-1, with D possibly being TRBD2 (6 bases). V shed 2 bases and J shed 4 bases, with 16 bases lying between them. There are 16 residues in the CDR3. Per the germline V gene, CDR1 is SGHRS and CDR2 is YFSETQ. The CDR3 bases are TGCGCCAGCAGCTTAACTTTGACCGCGGGATACAATGAGCAGTTCTTC. The encoded protein is CASSLTLTAGYNEQFF.

This chain connects TRBV11-2 to TRBJ1-1, with 8 bases lining up with TRBD1. Looked up from germline, CDR1 is SGHAT and CDR2 is FQNNGV. This CDR3 contains 17 residues. V trimming: 1 base; J trimming: 2 bases; junction bases outside the gene matches: 9. For the CDR3, the DNA is TGTGCCAGCAGCTTAGGCCGGACAGGGTTGGAAAACACTGAAGCTTTCTTT. Translating gives CASSLGRTGLENTEAFF. Complete variable domain (other parts from reference TRBV11-2 and TRBJ1-1): EAGVAQSPRYKIIEKRQSVAFWCNPISGHATLYWYQQILGQGPKLLIQFQNNGVVDDSQLPKDRFSAERLKGVDSTLKIQPAKLEDSAVYLCASSLGRTGLENTEAFFGQGTRLTVV.

The chain uses TRBV19 and TRBJ1-4, with D tentatively TRBD1 (6 bases). V lost 8 bases and J lost 12, with 16 bases in between. CDR1 is LNHDA and CDR2 is SQIVND in the germline V gene (reference sequence). The CDR3 has 12 amino acids. CDR3 loop: CASGTGRWELFF. The CDR3 region has the DNA TGTGCCAGTGGTACAGGGCGGTGGGAACTGTTTTTT.

J is TRBJ2-7 and V is TRBV6-6, with D possibly matching TRBD2 (5 bases). The V gene's germline CDR1 is MNHNY and CDR2 SVGAGI (reference sequence). Trimming shortened V by 0 bases and J by 12 bases, and 15 bases separated the two germline ends. The CDR3 contains 13 residues. The CDR3 DNA follows: TGTGCCAGCAGTTACTCCGGGATCCGAGCGTGGTACTTC. Its translation is CASSYSGIRAWYF.

In this sample, this clone turned up a few times. The V gene is TRBV5-4, the J gene TRBJ1-1; D may be TRBD1 (6 bases). CDR1 SGHNT and CDR2 YYREEE come from the germline V gene (reference sequence). V lost 4 bases to trimming and J lost 9 bases, with 22 bases between them. The CDR3 totals 15 residues. The chain's CDR3 is CASSAFSGGDMKAFF. CDR3 DNA: TGTGCCAGCAGCGCGTTCTCTGGGGGCGATATGAAAGCTTTCTTT.

The chain couples TRBV2 to TRBJ2-3; 10 bases are shared with TRBD2. Per the germline V gene, CDR1 is SNHLY and CDR2 is FYNNEI. The CDR3 covers 14 residues. CDR3 DNA sequence: TGTGCACAGCAAGCGGGGGGGCCAGCAGATACGCAGTATTTT. Amino acids: CAQQAGGPADTQYF.

There are a few counts of this clone. The chain is built from TRBV29-1 and TRBJ1-2; 8 bases agree with TRBD1. The germline V gene has CDR1 SQVTM and CDR2 ANQGSEA. The J segment lost 4 bases and the V segment lost 4 bases, leaving 8 bases of the junction unmatched. This CDR3 region has 14 residues. The DNA of the CDR3 is TGCAGCGTTGCGGGGGTACAGGGGGGCTATGGCTACACCTTC. Protein sequence: CSVAGVQGGYGYTF. Together with reference TRBV29-1 and TRBJ1-2, the CDR3 gives the full variable domain: SAVISQKPSRDICQRGTSLTIQCQVDSQVTMMFWYRQQPGQSLTLIATANQGSEATYESGFVIDKFPISRPNLTFSTLTVSNMSPEDSSIYLCSVAGVQGGYGYTFGSGTRLTVV.

This clone came up a few times. This rearrangement joins TRBV19 to TRBJ1-2; D not certain. The CDR3 totals 11 residues. V was cut by 1 base and J by 7 bases, with 4 bases left in between. The germline V gene encodes CDR1 LNHDA and CDR2 SQIVND (reference sequence). The CDR3 reads CASSIGAGYTF. The CDR3 DNA reads as TGTGCCAGTAGTATAGGGGCTGGCTACACCTTC.

This rearrangement joins TRBV6-1 to TRBJ2-7; 9 nucleotides align to TRBD1. CDR3 size: 13 residues. The germline V gene has CDR1 MNHNS and CDR2 SASEGT. The V and J ends lost 6 bases and 5 bases, in that order; junction bases with no gene match: 5. Here the CDR3 DNA reads TGTGCCAGCAGGCCAACAGGGGGCCACGAGCAGTACTTC. As protein: CASRPTGGHEQYF.

This clone showed up just a few times. The V call is TRBV6-5, the J call TRBJ1-4, with TRBD1 matching 8 bases. The V and J ends lost 4 bases and 4 bases, in that order; junction bases with no gene match: 2. CDR3 size: 14 residues. CDR1 is MNHEY, CDR2 SVGAGI, per germline. The chain's CDR3 is CASSWTGINEKLFF. The CDR3 coding sequence is TGTGCCAGCAGTTGGACAGGGATTAATGAAAAACTGTTTTTT.

This clone has just a few counts. The V and J genes are TRBV9 and TRBJ2-3; 10 bases match TRBD1. Germline CDR1 SGDLS, CDR2 YYNGEE. Trimming cost V 1 base and J 4 bases; bases outside gene matches: 6. The CDR3 length is 16 residues. CDR3 residues: CASSVRRDRGSDTQYF. The CDR3 DNA reads as TGTGCCAGCAGCGTACGCCGGGACAGGGGCTCAGATACGCAGTATTTT.

There are a few counts of this clone. This chain uses TRBV11-2 with TRBJ2-1, with no clear D. Trimming cost V 1 base and J 6 bases, with 7 bases left between them. The CDR3 covers 13 residues. The V gene's germline CDR1 is SGHAT and CDR2 FQNNGV. The CDR3 is CASSLGTRNEQFF. The CDR3 nucleotides are TGTGCCAGCAGCTTAGGTACACGCAATGAGCAGTTCTTC.

The chain carries TRBV6-5 and TRBJ1-2, with a tentative D call TRBD1 (5 bases). There are 15 residues in the CDR3. Trimming took 0 bases from V and 4 from J, leaving 12 bases between them. In germline, CDR1 is MNHEY, CDR2 SVGAGI. The DNA for the CDR3 is TGTGCCAGCAGTTACTCGCGGGGCGAGGGCTATGGCTACACCTTC. This encodes CASSYSRGEGYGYTF.

Only a few counts were recorded for this clone. The chain has TRBV4-1 and TRBJ2-1; TRBD1 matches at 8 bases. The germline gives CDR1 MGHRA, CDR2 YSYEKL. With V trimmed by 5 bases and J by 6 bases, 6 bases remained unmatched. The CDR3 spans 14 residues. CDR3 amino acids: CASSEQGVVNEQFF. CDR3 nucleotides: TGCGCCAGCAGCGAACAGGGGGTTGTCAATGAGCAGTTCTTC.

This clone was counted between two and nine times. The chain's CDR3 is CASSRGGMGANTEAFF. In DNA form, the CDR3 reads TGTGCCAGCAGCCGGGGGGGGATGGGGGCGAACACTGAAGCTTTCTTT. The chain joins TRBV7-6 to TRBJ1-1; D might be TRBD1 (6 bases). The CDR3 sequence is 16 residues long. Germline V gene lookup returns CDR1 SGHVS and CDR2 FNYEAQ. Trimming took off 5 bases at V and 1 base at J, with 17 bases between the two ends.

The chain has TRBV11-2 and TRBJ1-4, with TRBD1 identical over 8 bases. After removal of 5 bases from V and 7 bases from J, the junction contained 15 bases not matched to a gene. The CDR3 is 17 amino acids. Germline V gene lookup returns CDR1 SGHAT and CDR2 FQNNGV. CDR3 protein: CASSNHPRGRGLEKLFF. CDR3 nucleotide sequence: TGTGCCAGCAGCAACCACCCCCGGGGCAGGGGGCTTGAAAAACTGTTTTTT. Variable domain in full (rest from reference TRBV11-2 and TRBJ1-4): EAGVAQSPRYKIIEKRQSVAFWCNPISGHATLYWYQQILGQGPKLLIQFQNNGVVDDSQLPKDRFSAERLKGVDSTLKIQPAKLEDSAVYLCASSNHPRGRGLEKLFFGSGTQLSVL.

The table lists this clone with a few counts. The chain is built from TRBV7-2 and TRBJ1-3; no clear D. The V end was cut by 6 bases, the J end by 2 bases, with 14 bases between. The germline CDR1 and CDR2 sequences are SGHTA and FQGNSA. This CDR3 is built from 15 residues. The DNA for the CDR3 is TGTGCCAGCAGTATTGACTTGAGCCCTGGAAACACCATATATTTT. Its translation is CASSIDLSPGNTIYF.

This clone was observed a few times. The chain joins TRBV14 to TRBJ1-5; no clear D gene. This CDR3 spans 15 amino acids. V lost 4 bases and J lost 2, with 12 bases in between. Germline V gives CDR1 SGHDN, CDR2 FVKESK. CDR3 region: CASSPPGPRNQPQHF. The CDR3 DNA follows: TGTGCCAGCAGCCCTCCGGGTCCCCGCAATCAGCCCCAGCATTTT.

This clone has just a few counts. V usage is TRBV7-2 and J usage is TRBJ1-6, with TRBD1 identical over 7 bases. The CDR3 runs to 15 residues. Per the germline V gene, CDR1 is SGHTA and CDR2 is FQGNSA. J was trimmed by 5 bases and V by 6 bases; bases with no gene match: 7. CDR3 sequence reads: CASRQTGANNSPLHF. In DNA, the CDR3 is TGTGCCAGCAGGCAAACAGGGGCCAATAATTCACCCCTCCACTTT.